This entry concerns a single TCR beta chain. This clonotype was detected many times. Its cognate antigen has yet to be identified. There are no base qualities to consult, and no much larger clone falls within one base. Amplification of TCR beta CDR3 regions was carried out from RNA transcripts. For the first round of RT-PCR on the TCR CDR3, the HTBI primer set was used together with the Qiagen OneStep RT-PCR kit. The libraries were constructed in a second round of multiplex PCR and then size-selected and purified. Sequencing of the libraries was done on an Illumina HiSeq2000 using paired-end 100 bp reads. Turning to the authors' computational methods: SOAPnuke was used to process the raw data, throwing out any read that contained adapters or uncalled bases, had a mean Phred below 15, or lacked an exact constant-primer or identifier match. High-quality paired reads were merged with COPE v1.2.5, and unique nucleotide sequences were defined as clonotypes. MiTCR v1.1 was used to align clonotypes to the IMGT TRBV, TRBD and TRBJ reference segments. Only V-J combinations with frequency above 0.0001, covering about 99% of repertoires, were analysed. A TCS score was defined as the ratio between F50 (clonal expansion) and ExV (chaos), using BLOSUM62-based TCRdist between CDR3 peptides within each V-J. Welch's t-statistics and random forest reduced around 510 V-J features to about 13, which were used in a naive Bayes classifier (R e1071). TCRdb took the public reads, trimmed them with fastp at Q25, ran MiXCR for clone calling and kept in-frame beta chains. Every distinct CDR3 protein forms one entry, paired with its most common genes and DNA. For this entry, the V and J calls and clone size follow TCRdb and not the study's own pipeline. The sample data list a few hundred thousand distinct CDR3 sequences, and under 60% of these were observed just once. The ten largest clones represent just under 8.5% of the sample.

These data are taken from a study of T cells in Graves' hyperthyroidism and ophthalmopathy (dated by TCRdb to the late 2010s). Turning to the overall study: A discovery cohort of about 100 patients, roughly 43 with Graves' ophthalmopathy and 57 with stable Graves' hyperthyroidism, was used to find distinguishing TCR V-J signatures. Whether ophthalmopathy could be predicted prospectively was tested in an independent validation cohort made up of 18 to 20 hyperthyroidism patients plus 17 patients who later progressed to ophthalmopathy. The 100 or so discovery patients were randomly split 7:3 into training and test sets. Thyroid tissue and blood T-cell repertoires from more than five Graves' hyperthyroidism patients were also compared in the study. Following sampling, methimazole starting at 30 mg daily was given to hyperthyroidism patients, and high-dose intravenous methylprednisolone was given to ophthalmopathy patients. According to the paper, TCR Vbeta CDR3 sequencing was carried out on 120 to 150 peripheral blood samples, which came from around 43 ophthalmopathy, about 75 hyperthyroidism and approximately 17 progressor patients. What the authors observed across the whole study: A 13 V-J signature model separated ophthalmopathy from stable hyperthyroidism, with about 90% sensitivity and roughly 82% specificity in cross-validation and 80%/75% in testing. No statistical method was used to fix the sample size in advance, and group allocation was not hidden from the investigators. In validation, the model predicted progression to ophthalmopathy a median of around 6.5 months before onset, with over 60% sensitivity and around 76% specificity. Most expanded thyroid clonotypes (frequency above 0.001) were also found in blood, which suggests that blood repertoires may mirror thyroid immune responses.

Stable Graves' hyperthyroidism was defined as no progression to ophthalmopathy during 18 months of follow-up. Hyperthyroidism patients were aged 18 to 65 years and newly diagnosed, with disease duration of less than 2 months. Exclusion was applied to patients with uncontrolled infections, other autoimmune diseases, pregnancy or lactation. Diagnoses were based on clinical symptoms, serum thyroxine and TRAb, thyroid ultrasound and orbital computed tomography. Total RNA was extracted using Trizol reagent, and RNA quality was assessed on an Agilent 2100 Bioanalyzer. The junction carries 16 bases between V and J, which are trimmed by 6 bases and 4 bases respectively. The germline V gene supplies CDR1 SQVTM and CDR2 ANQGSEA. Including the terminal cysteine and phenylalanine, the CDR3 comprises 13 residues. The DNA shown is the 39-base CDR3, in frame from base 1.

The sequence came from a woman aged 18-30 years with Graves' hyperthyroidism. Donor details come from another sample of the same person, matched by shared clones. Sequenced sample: peripheral blood or thyroid tissue (not recorded which). Recombination linked TRBV29-1 to TRBJ2-7, and TRBD2 may be the D gene, going by 6 matching bases. The CDR3 in this case is CSVGADYSYEQYF. The nucleotide sequence reads as follows: TGCAGCGTAGGGGCGGACTACTCGTACGAGCAGTACTTC.